This entry concerns a single TCR beta chain. Its cognate antigen is unknown. This table comes from immunoSEQ multiplex PCR, and its TCRdb copy is limited to in-frame clones, with some not included. The repertoire holds approximately 15,000 clones, around nine tenths seen once, with around 0.99% in the top ten. The data are from a study of blood T cell dynamics during melanoma immunotherapy. Noted time point: week 3, after first cycle of checkpoint inhibitor. Patients had no prior systemic cancer treatment, immunosuppressants or other active cancers. Study-level results: Disease-control patients' PBMC repertoires became either more clonal or more diverse at W3.

This clonotype was obtained from a human donor with melanoma. The specimen was blood, collected from a patient treated with checkpoint blockade.

CDR3 protein: CASSPNPAGVGDEQFF. As DNA, the CDR3 is TGTGCCAGCAGCCCCAACCCAGCGGGAGTTGGGGATGAGCAGTTCTTC. The chain recombines TRBV7-6 with TRBJ2-1, with 8 nucleotides matching TRBD2. With V trimmed by 5 bases and J by 8 bases, 14 bases remained unmatched. The CDR3 runs 16 residues. Germline CDR1 SGHVS, CDR2 FNYEAQ.